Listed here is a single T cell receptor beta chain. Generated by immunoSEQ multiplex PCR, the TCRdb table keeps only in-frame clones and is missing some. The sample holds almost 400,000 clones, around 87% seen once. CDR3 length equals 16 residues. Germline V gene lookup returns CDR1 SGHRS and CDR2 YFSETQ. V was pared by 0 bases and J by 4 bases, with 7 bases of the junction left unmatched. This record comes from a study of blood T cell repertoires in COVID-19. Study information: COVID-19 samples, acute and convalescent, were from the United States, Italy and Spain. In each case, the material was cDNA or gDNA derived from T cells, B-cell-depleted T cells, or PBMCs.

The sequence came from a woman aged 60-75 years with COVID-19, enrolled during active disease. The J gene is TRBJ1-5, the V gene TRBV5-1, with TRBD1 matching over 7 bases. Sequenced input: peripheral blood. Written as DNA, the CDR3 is TGCGCCAGCAGCTTGGAAGCGGCAGGGGGAAATCAGCCCCAGCATTTT. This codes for CASSLEAAGGNQPQHF.